A selection of T cell receptor beta chains follows, all from one sample in a study of T-cell memory formation after mild COVID-19. TCRdb analysed the 5' RACE reads with MiXCR anew, one entry per CDR3 protein. The sample includes about 50,000 distinct CDR3 sequences, roughly 12% of them seen just once. Material: PBMCs or a T cell subset sorted from them (not recorded which). The receptors shown here come from a man aged 18 to 29 who had mild COVID-19 (a few samples of this study predate the infection). Cell type and time point are not known. Each CDR3 is given with its conserved first and last residue. A D gene is named only where the DNA matches it firmly. Clone size is not always given. Where it is, it says once, few, many or a class for expanded clones.

cdr3_length: 14; v_call: TRBV18; clone_size: many; d_call: NA; j_call: TRBJ2-5; cdr3_aa: CASSPRTQQETQYF; cdr3_nt: TGTGCCAGCTCACCGCGGACGCAACAAGAGACCCAGTACTTC
cdr3_length: 14; v_call: TRBV4-1; clone_size: few; d_call: NA; j_call: TRBJ1-1; cdr3_aa: CASSFRGGNTEAFF; cdr3_nt: TGCGCCAGCAGCTTCCGGGGAGGAAACACTGAAGCTTTCTTT
cdr3_length: 15; v_call: TRBV27; clone_size: NA; d_call: TRBD2; j_call: TRBJ2-7; cdr3_aa: CASSPRISGVDEQYF; cdr3_nt: TGTGCCAGCAGTCCCCGAATCAGCGGGGTCGACGAGCAGTACTTC
cdr3_length: 14; v_call: TRBV11-1; clone_size: NA; d_call: TRBD2; j_call: TRBJ2-5; cdr3_aa: CASIESSSGETQYF; cdr3_nt: TGTGCCAGCATCGAATCTTCTAGCGGAGAGACCCAGTACTTC
cdr3_length: 15; v_call: TRBV7-2; clone_size: many; d_call: TRBD1; j_call: TRBJ2-2; cdr3_aa: CASSNRDRMTGELFF; cdr3_nt: TGTGCCAGCAGCAACCGGGACAGGATGACCGGGGAGCTGTTTTTT
cdr3_length: 15; v_call: TRBV24-1; clone_size: many; d_call: TRBD1; j_call: TRBJ2-1; cdr3_aa: CATSDPGQGSGEQFF; cdr3_nt: TGTGCCACCAGTGACCCCGGACAGGGTTCCGGTGAGCAGTTCTTC
cdr3_length: 16; v_call: TRBV2; clone_size: many; d_call: TRBD2; j_call: TRBJ2-5; cdr3_aa: CASRGTSGGRRETQYF; cdr3_nt: TGTGCCTCACGCGGGACTAGCGGGGGGCGACGAGAGACCCAGTACTTC
cdr3_length: 14; v_call: TRBV20-1; clone_size: few; d_call: TRBD2; j_call: TRBJ2-2; cdr3_aa: CSAQTGGATGELFF; cdr3_nt: TGCAGTGCTCAGACGGGGGGGGCGACCGGGGAGCTGTTTTTT
cdr3_length: 16; v_call: TRBV7-9; clone_size: few; d_call: NA; j_call: TRBJ1-1; cdr3_aa: CASSPNPPQFYTEAFF; cdr3_nt: TGTGCCAGCAGCCCAAATCCACCACAGTTCTACACTGAAGCTTTCTTT
cdr3_length: 12; v_call: TRBV12-3/TRBV12-4; clone_size: many; d_call: NA; j_call: TRBJ1-5; cdr3_aa: CASTREDQPQHF; cdr3_nt: TGTGCCAGCACTCGGGAAGATCAGCCCCAGCATTTT
cdr3_length: 18; v_call: TRBV12-3/TRBV12-4; clone_size: many; d_call: TRBD1; j_call: TRBJ2-3; cdr3_aa: CASRQEEVGTASTDTQYF; cdr3_nt: TGTGCCAGCAGACAGGAAGAGGTCGGGACAGCTAGCACAGATACGCAGTATTTT
cdr3_length: 15; v_call: TRBV28; clone_size: few; d_call: TRBD1; j_call: TRBJ1-1; cdr3_aa: CASTIPGQGTYRAFF; cdr3_nt: TGTGCCAGCACAATTCCGGGACAGGGGACCTACAGGGCTTTCTTT
cdr3_length: 19; v_call: TRBV7-6; clone_size: NA; d_call: TRBD1; j_call: TRBJ2-2; cdr3_aa: CASSLAFPGQGWGTGELFF; cdr3_nt: TGTGCCAGCAGCTTAGCGTTCCCGGGACAGGGCTGGGGGACCGGGGAGCTGTTTTTT
cdr3_length: 15; v_call: TRBV7-2; clone_size: NA; d_call: NA; j_call: TRBJ1-5; cdr3_aa: CASSPWAGVNQPQHF; cdr3_nt: TGTGCCAGCAGCCCCTGGGCGGGGGTTAATCAGCCCCAGCATTTT
cdr3_length: 14; v_call: TRBV6-5; clone_size: few; d_call: NA; j_call: TRBJ2-7; cdr3_aa: CASSPRRTSYEQYF; cdr3_nt: TGTGCCAGCAGTCCAAGACGGACGTCCTACGAGCAGTACTTC
cdr3_length: 13; v_call: TRBV20-1; clone_size: NA; d_call: TRBD1; j_call: TRBJ1-1; cdr3_aa: CSATQGAETEAFF; cdr3_nt: TGCAGTGCTACCCAGGGGGCAGAAACTGAAGCTTTCTTT
cdr3_length: 11; v_call: TRBV12-3/TRBV12-4; clone_size: NA; d_call: NA; j_call: TRBJ1-2; cdr3_aa: CASSLVVQATF; cdr3_nt: TGTGCCAGCAGTTTAGTAGTCCAGGCCACCTTC
cdr3_length: 14; v_call: TRBV24-1; clone_size: few; d_call: NA; j_call: TRBJ2-2; cdr3_aa: CATSDHLNTGELFF; cdr3_nt: TGTGCCACCAGTGATCACCTGAACACCGGGGAGCTGTTTTTT
cdr3_length: 15; v_call: TRBV9; clone_size: few; d_call: NA; j_call: TRBJ2-2; cdr3_aa: CASRGRQAGTGELFF; cdr3_nt: TGTGCCAGCAGGGGGAGACAGGCGGGGACCGGGGAGCTGTTTTTT
cdr3_length: 11; v_call: TRBV29-1; clone_size: medium-sized; d_call: NA; j_call: TRBJ2-5; cdr3_aa: CSGNSKETQYF; cdr3_nt: TGCAGCGGGAATTCGAAAGAGACCCAGTACTTC
cdr3_length: 15; v_call: TRBV5-6; clone_size: few; d_call: NA; j_call: TRBJ1-4; cdr3_aa: CASSSTGGAEEKLFF; cdr3_nt: TGTGCCAGCAGTTCAACGGGGGGGGCTGAAGAAAAACTGTTTTTT
cdr3_length: 15; v_call: TRBV4-1; clone_size: few; d_call: NA; j_call: TRBJ1-5; cdr3_aa: CASSPRAISNQPQHF; cdr3_nt: TGCGCCAGCAGCCCCCGGGCAATTAGCAATCAGCCCCAGCATTTT
cdr3_length: 14; v_call: TRBV5-6; clone_size: many; d_call: NA; j_call: TRBJ2-1; cdr3_aa: CASSQLSSYNEQFF; cdr3_nt: TGTGCCAGCAGCCAGTTGAGCTCCTACAATGAGCAGTTCTTC
cdr3_length: 10; v_call: TRBV12-3/TRBV12-4; clone_size: few; d_call: NA; j_call: TRBJ1-2; cdr3_aa: CASSFSGYTF; cdr3_nt: TGTGCCAGCAGTTTTTCCGGCTACACCTTC
cdr3_length: 17; v_call: TRBV7-3; clone_size: NA; d_call: NA; j_call: TRBJ2-2; cdr3_aa: CASSPLGGGVNTGELFF; cdr3_nt: TGTGCCAGCAGCCCCCTGGGTGGAGGGGTGAACACCGGGGAGCTGTTTTTT
cdr3_length: 16; v_call: TRBV3-1; clone_size: many; d_call: TRBD2; j_call: TRBJ2-3; cdr3_aa: CASSQGVSGGAGTQYF; cdr3_nt: TGTGCCAGCAGCCAAGGGGTCAGCGGGGGGGCCGGTACGCAGTATTTT
cdr3_length: 14; v_call: TRBV20-1; clone_size: many; d_call: NA; j_call: TRBJ1-1; cdr3_aa: CSASPGYMNTEAFF; cdr3_nt: TGCAGTGCTAGTCCCGGCTACATGAACACTGAAGCTTTCTTT
cdr3_length: 12; v_call: TRBV19; clone_size: few; d_call: NA; j_call: TRBJ1-1; cdr3_aa: CASSLAGLEAFF; cdr3_nt: TGTGCCAGTAGCCTAGCAGGGCTTGAAGCTTTCTTT
cdr3_length: 15; v_call: TRBV12-3/TRBV12-4; clone_size: few; d_call: NA; j_call: TRBJ2-7; cdr3_aa: CASSRIRGSSYEQYF; cdr3_nt: TGTGCCAGCAGTCGGATCCGAGGGAGCTCCTACGAGCAGTACTTC
cdr3_length: 11; v_call: TRBV29-1; clone_size: NA; d_call: NA; j_call: TRBJ1-4; cdr3_aa: CSVVTGEKLFF; cdr3_nt: TGCAGCGTTGTGACCGGCGAAAAACTGTTTTTT
cdr3_length: 14; v_call: TRBV14; clone_size: NA; d_call: NA; j_call: TRBJ1-2; cdr3_aa: CASSQAGPGYGYTF; cdr3_nt: TGTGCCAGCAGCCAAGCGGGGCCAGGGTATGGCTACACCTTC
cdr3_length: 18; v_call: TRBV14; clone_size: few; d_call: NA; j_call: TRBJ2-4; cdr3_aa: CASSQDPASERAKNIQYF; cdr3_nt: TGTGCCAGCAGCCAAGATCCGGCTAGCGAAAGAGCCAAAAACATTCAGTACTTC
cdr3_length: 13; v_call: TRBV7-6; clone_size: many; d_call: NA; j_call: TRBJ2-1; cdr3_aa: CASSPMGHNEQFF; cdr3_nt: TGTGCCAGCAGCCCGATGGGCCACAATGAGCAGTTCTTC
cdr3_length: 14; v_call: TRBV6-2/TRBV6-3; clone_size: many; d_call: NA; j_call: TRBJ2-3; cdr3_aa: CASSRPPASDTQYF; cdr3_nt: TGTGCCAGCAGCCGCCCCCCGGCCTCAGATACGCAGTATTTT
cdr3_length: 13; v_call: TRBV29-1; clone_size: few; d_call: NA; j_call: TRBJ2-5; cdr3_aa: CSVGRRGSETQYF; cdr3_nt: TGCAGCGTTGGGCGACGGGGCTCGGAGACCCAGTACTTC
cdr3_length: 11; v_call: TRBV30; clone_size: NA; d_call: NA; j_call: TRBJ1-2; cdr3_aa: CAWRWGDGYTF; cdr3_nt: TGTGCCTGGAGATGGGGGGATGGCTACACCTTC
cdr3_length: 15; v_call: TRBV6-4; clone_size: few; d_call: TRBD2; j_call: TRBJ2-3; cdr3_aa: CASSEMASGDGAQYF; cdr3_nt: TGTGCCAGCAGTGAAATGGCTAGCGGGGATGGAGCGCAGTATTTT
cdr3_length: 11; v_call: TRBV2; clone_size: NA; d_call: NA; j_call: TRBJ1-2; cdr3_aa: CASEEQAGYTF; cdr3_nt: TGTGCCAGCGAGGAACAGGCTGGCTACACCTTC
cdr3_length: 16; v_call: TRBV20-1; clone_size: few; d_call: TRBD1; j_call: TRBJ2-2; cdr3_aa: CSLSITGQGAAGELFF; cdr3_nt: TGCAGCTTGAGTATCACGGGACAGGGGGCCGCCGGGGAGCTGTTTTTT
cdr3_length: 16; v_call: TRBV6-6; clone_size: few; d_call: NA; j_call: TRBJ1-4; cdr3_aa: CASSYSGHQRGEKLFF; cdr3_nt: TGTGCCAGCAGTTACTCCGGACACCAGAGAGGTGAAAAACTGTTTTTT
cdr3_length: 15; v_call: TRBV5-1; clone_size: NA; d_call: NA; j_call: TRBJ1-1; cdr3_aa: CASSLGGAPNTEAFF; cdr3_nt: TGCGCCAGCAGCTTGGGAGGGGCACCGAACACTGAAGCTTTCTTT
cdr3_length: 13; v_call: TRBV7-3; clone_size: few; d_call: NA; j_call: TRBJ2-3; cdr3_aa: CASSLTFEDTQYF; cdr3_nt: TGTGCCAGCAGCTTAACGTTTGAAGATACGCAGTATTTT
cdr3_length: 17; v_call: TRBV4-1; clone_size: NA; d_call: NA; j_call: TRBJ1-5; cdr3_aa: CASSQVGGRAWGQPQHF; cdr3_nt: TGCGCCAGCAGCCAAGTTGGGGGCAGGGCCTGGGGGCAGCCCCAGCATTTT
cdr3_length: 15; v_call: TRBV7-2; clone_size: NA; d_call: TRBD1; j_call: TRBJ1-2; cdr3_aa: CASSRHQGADYGYTF; cdr3_nt: TGTGCCAGCAGTCGTCATCAGGGGGCGGACTATGGCTACACCTTC
cdr3_length: 12; v_call: TRBV2; clone_size: few; d_call: NA; j_call: TRBJ2-5; cdr3_aa: CASSFTGETQYF; cdr3_nt: TGTGCCAGCTCCTTCACAGGGGAGACCCAGTACTTC
cdr3_length: 15; v_call: TRBV4-2; clone_size: few; d_call: TRBD2; j_call: TRBJ2-7; cdr3_aa: CASSQETSGFNEQYF; cdr3_nt: TGTGCCAGCAGCCAAGAAACTAGCGGGTTCAACGAGCAGTACTTC
cdr3_length: 14; v_call: TRBV5-1; clone_size: many; d_call: NA; j_call: TRBJ2-4; cdr3_aa: CASSWEGGRNIQYF; cdr3_nt: TGCGCCAGCAGCTGGGAGGGGGGCCGAAACATTCAGTACTTC
cdr3_length: 15; v_call: TRBV19; clone_size: few; d_call: TRBD1; j_call: TRBJ1-6; cdr3_aa: CASSGTGGLNSPLHF; cdr3_nt: TGTGCCAGTAGTGGAACAGGGGGTCTGAATTCACCCCTCCACTTT
cdr3_length: 15; v_call: TRBV3-1; clone_size: few; d_call: NA; j_call: TRBJ1-2; cdr3_aa: CASSQDRRFSYGYTF; cdr3_nt: TGTGCCAGCAGCCAAGATCGCAGGTTTTCCTATGGCTACACCTTC
cdr3_length: 18; v_call: TRBV7-2; clone_size: few; d_call: TRBD2; j_call: TRBJ2-1; cdr3_aa: CASSLVVLAGGRNNEQFF; cdr3_nt: TGTGCCAGCAGCTTAGTTGTCCTAGCGGGGGGGCGGAATAATGAGCAGTTCTTC
cdr3_length: 14; v_call: TRBV4-3; clone_size: few; d_call: NA; j_call: TRBJ2-1; cdr3_aa: CASSPVPGYNEQFF; cdr3_nt: TGCGCCAGCAGCCCAGTCCCCGGTTACAATGAGCAGTTCTTC
cdr3_length: 15; v_call: TRBV24-1; clone_size: NA; d_call: TRBD1; j_call: TRBJ2-3; cdr3_aa: CATSDIGQGTDTQYF; cdr3_nt: TGTGCCACCAGTGATATAGGACAGGGCACAGATACGCAGTATTTT
cdr3_length: 18; v_call: TRBV7-9; clone_size: few; d_call: TRBD1; j_call: TRBJ2-6; cdr3_aa: CASSPVTGSSSGANVLTF; cdr3_nt: TGTGCCAGCAGCCCTGTGACAGGGTCGAGCTCTGGGGCCAACGTCCTGACTTTC
cdr3_length: 14; v_call: TRBV12-3/TRBV12-4; clone_size: many; d_call: NA; j_call: TRBJ1-1; cdr3_aa: CASSFPGSNTEAFF; cdr3_nt: TGTGCCAGCAGTTTCCCGGGGAGCAACACTGAAGCTTTCTTT
cdr3_length: 17; v_call: TRBV6-2/TRBV6-3; clone_size: few; d_call: TRBD1; j_call: TRBJ1-1; cdr3_aa: CASSYSQDRVLGTEAFF; cdr3_nt: TGTGCCAGCAGTTACTCGCAGGACAGGGTGTTGGGCACTGAAGCTTTCTTT
cdr3_length: 11; v_call: TRBV7-2; clone_size: few; d_call: NA; j_call: TRBJ2-3; cdr3_aa: CASSRWDTQYF; cdr3_nt: TGTGCCAGCAGCCGGTGGGATACGCAGTATTTT
cdr3_length: 13; v_call: TRBV7-9; clone_size: NA; d_call: NA; j_call: TRBJ1-3; cdr3_aa: CASSLGVGNTIYF; cdr3_nt: TGTGCCAGCAGCCTCGGGGTTGGAAACACCATATATTTT
cdr3_length: 12; v_call: TRBV14; clone_size: NA; d_call: NA; j_call: TRBJ1-2; cdr3_aa: CASSQRTYGYTF; cdr3_nt: TGTGCCAGCAGCCAGAGAACCTATGGCTACACCTTC
cdr3_length: 17; v_call: TRBV7-9; clone_size: medium-sized; d_call: NA; j_call: TRBJ1-5; cdr3_aa: CASSSYEGGYSNQPQHF; cdr3_nt: TGTGCCAGCAGCAGTTACGAAGGGGGATATAGCAATCAGCCCCAGCATTTT
cdr3_length: 14; v_call: TRBV20-1; clone_size: few; d_call: NA; j_call: TRBJ2-3; cdr3_aa: CSALEKGKADTQYF; cdr3_nt: TGCAGTGCCCTTGAAAAGGGGAAGGCAGATACGCAGTATTTT